Listed below are T cell receptor beta chains from one sample, sequenced in a study of blood T cell repertoires in COVID-19. Clones were sequenced by immunoSEQ multiplex PCR, and TCRdb holds only the in-frame ones, with some missing. The table lists about 240,000 clones, roughly 86% of them singletons, with about 3.5% in the top ten. The material sequenced was PBMCs or T cells enriched from blood (not recorded which). These receptors were obtained from a woman aged 40 to 55 with acute COVID-19. The CDR3 runs from the conserved cysteine through the conserved F or W. The order of the fields is V gene, J gene, CDR3 protein.

TRBV11-3	TRBJ2-1	CASRRTSGSLNEQFF
TRBV3-1/TRBV3-2	TRBJ1-2	CASSQEHPRQGRYGYTF
TRBV3-1/TRBV3-2	TRBJ2-7	CASSPLAGGTYEQYF
TRBV19	TRBJ1-1	CASSWRRPGTEAFF
TRBV7-8	TRBJ2-7	CASSLSSPGYEQYF
TRBV20-1	TRBJ1-4	CSASPGGEKLFF
TRBV5-4	TRBJ2-6	CASSSSGLAGVSGANVLTF
TRBV29-1	TRBJ1-3	CSVEGQGNSGNTIYF
TRBV6-5	TRBJ2-1	CASSYRAGGGKNEQFF
TRBV11-2	TRBJ2-3	CASSLYSVDTQYF
TRBV11-3	TRBJ2-5	CASNSGEPNQETQYF
TRBV29-1	TRBJ2-3	CSVGRAEDTQYF
TRBV30	TRBJ2-1	CAWSVSGRYHNEQFF
TRBV3-1/TRBV3-2	TRBJ2-1	CASSHGLAGGFNEQFF
TRBV7-2	TRBJ2-7	CASSAGLARNYEQYF
TRBV7-9	TRBJ1-6	CASSLGPKGGSPLHF
TRBV5-5	TRBJ2-7	CASSPPGDPYEQYF
TRBV3-1/TRBV3-2	TRBJ2-1	CASSQALGLARQFF
TRBV6-4	TRBJ2-5	CASSAEGSGQETQYF
TRBV5-1	TRBJ1-6	CASSLGRGRTSPLHF
TRBV5-8	TRBJ2-7	CASSQGLPFFEQYF
TRBV3-1/TRBV3-2	TRBJ1-4	CASSQEQGTKLFF
TRBV24-1	TRBJ2-1	CATSDFGRTGGIEQFF
TRBV27	TRBJ2-2	CASSPYTGELFF
TRBV6-6	TRBJ1-2	CASSRTGNYGYTF
TRBV7-3	TRBJ2-7	CASSIGTGQFNLLYF